These 19 T cell receptor beta chains share one sample of origin, sequenced in a study of graft-versus-host responses after intestinal transplantation. Repertoires were generated with immunoSEQ multiplex PCR, while TCRdb's copy carries only in-frame clones and drops some. The table has about 48,000 clones, roughly 91% seen once. Which antigens these TCRs recognize remains unknown. The source was unstimulated CD4+ T cells sorted from spleen or lymph node cells, collected before transplant. The receptors stem from a human donor who was the organ donor for an intestinal transplant.

This chain uses TRBV19 with TRBJ2-7, with 10 bases identical to TRBD2. Germline V gene lookup returns CDR1 LNHDA and CDR2 SQIVND (reference sequence). Germline trimming cut 5 bases from V and 0 bases from J; bases unmatched to any gene: 10. The CDR3 spans 17 residues. This CDR3 is CASSPRVLAGSSYEQYF. For the CDR3, the DNA is TGTGCCAGTAGTCCGCGAGTACTAGCGGGGTCCTCCTACGAGCAGTACTTC.

The V gene is TRBV6-5, the J gene TRBJ2-7, with a possible D match to TRBD2 (5 bases). Per the germline V gene, CDR1 is MNHEY and CDR2 is SVGAGI. Trimming stripped 8 bases from V and 4 bases from J, with 15 bases between. The CDR3 extends over 13 amino acids. In DNA, the CDR3 is TGTGCCAGCGGCCGAGGGCAGCAGTACGAGCAGTACTTC. As protein: CASGRGQQYEQYF.

The chain combines TRBV5-1 with TRBJ2-3; D is ambiguous. The CDR3 runs to 13 residues. Trimming cost V 0 bases and J 4 bases, with 6 bases left between them. CDR1 is SGHRS, CDR2 YFSETQ, per germline. The DNA for the CDR3 is TGCGCCAGCAGCTTGGACCCCCCAGATACGCAGTATTTT. Residues: CASSLDPPDTQYF.

V and J are TRBV28 and TRBJ2-2; D is undetermined. The CDR3 spans 16 residues. The V and J ends lost 2 bases and 3 bases respectively, with 13 bases between them. Germline CDR1 and CDR2: MDHEN and SYDVKM. DNA of the CDR3: TGTGCCAGCAGTTTAACTCCCCAGAAGGACACCGGGGAGCTGTTTTTT. This encodes CASSLTPQKDTGELFF.

This clone turned up a few times. The chain recombines TRBV2 with TRBJ2-3; D assignment may be TRBD1 or TRBD2 (6 bases each). V was clipped by 8 bases and J by 4 bases, with 22 bases between them. This CDR3 contains 16 residues. Germline V gives CDR1 SNHLY, CDR2 FYNNEI. Written as DNA, the CDR3 is TGTGCCAGCTCGGGGGTGGGGGCAGGCGTCCCAGATACGCAGTATTTT. This encodes CASSGVGAGVPDTQYF. Complete variable domain (other parts from reference TRBV2 and TRBJ2-3): EPEVTQTPSHQVTQMGQEVILRCVPISNHLYFYWYRQILGQKVEFLVSFYNNEISEKSEIFDDQFSVERPDGSNFTLKIRSTKLEDSAMYFCASSGVGAGVPDTQYFGPGTRLTVL.

The chain joins TRBV6-4 to TRBJ2-3; unclear D gene. The CDR3 is 14 amino acids. CDR1 is MRHNA, CDR2 SNTAGT, per germline. V lost 5 bases, J lost 3 bases, and 12 bases lay in between. The DNA for the CDR3 is TGTGCCAGCAGTAGACCCCTGGGGACAGATACGCAGTATTTT. It codes for CASSRPLGTDTQYF.

The rearrangement uses TRBV18 and TRBJ2-7; 11 bases align to TRBD2. Germline V gene data show CDR1 as KGHSH and CDR2 as LQKENI. V shed 1 base, J shed 2 bases, and the junction held 7 bases outside the gene matches. CDR3 size: 17 residues. This CDR3 is CASSPLGLAGGPYEQYF. The DNA of the CDR3 is TGTGCCAGCTCACCACTTGGGCTAGCGGGAGGCCCCTACGAGCAGTACTTC.

The chain recombines TRBV10-3 with TRBJ2-7, with D possibly matching TRBD2 (6 bases). The CDR3 runs 13 residues. V gave up 4 bases and J gave up 4 bases, with 11 bases separating them. Germline V gene lookup returns CDR1 ENHRY and CDR2 SYGVKD. CDR3 protein: CAISGTTGYEQYF. The CDR3 DNA follows: TGTGCCATCAGTGGGACTACGGGGTACGAGCAGTACTTC.

This CDR3 is CASAAGGSGTNYGYTF. For the CDR3, the DNA is TGTGCCAGCGCGGCCGGGGGATCGGGGACTAACTATGGCTACACCTTC. V gene TRBV28 combines with J gene TRBJ1-2; D may be TRBD1 (5 bases). CDR3 length equals 16 residues. V lost 8 bases to trimming and J lost 0 bases, with 19 bases between them. Germline V lookup: CDR1 MDHEN, CDR2 SYDVKM.

Note on this clone: Other DNA variants within this sample encode the same CDR3. The CDR3 protein is CASRDRFTDTQYF. As DNA, the CDR3 is TGTGCCAGCAGGGATAGGTTCACAGATACGCAGTATTTT. The V call is TRBV28, the J call TRBJ2-3; D is undetermined. Germline V lookup: CDR1 MDHEN, CDR2 SYDVKM. The V end lost 6 bases, the J end lost 2 bases, and 9 bases lay between the germline ends. This CDR3 contains 13 residues. The full variable domain, in which reference TRBV28 and TRBJ2-3 provide the parts outside the CDR3, is DVKVTQSSRYLVKRTGEKVFLECVQDMDHENMFWYRQDPGLGLRLIYFSYDVKMKEKGDIPEGYSVSREKKERFSLILESASTNQTSMYLCASRDRFTDTQYFGPGTRLTVL.

The chain joins TRBV28 to TRBJ1-6; 8 nucleotides agree with TRBD1. The CDR3 is 15 amino acids. Germline lookup yields CDR1 MDHEN and CDR2 SYDVKM. Trimming cost V 6 bases and J 7 bases; bases outside gene matches: 8. The chain's CDR3 is CASRVDRAGNSPLHF. The CDR3 DNA sequence: TGTGCCAGCAGAGTGGACAGGGCCGGGAATTCACCCCTCCACTTT.

The chain is built from TRBV25-1 and TRBJ2-1, with TRBD1 matching over 7 bases. The CDR3 runs to 14 residues. The germline CDR1 and CDR2 sequences are MGHDK and SYGVNS. J was trimmed by 4 bases and V by 2 bases; bases with no gene match: 2. This CDR3 is CASSEDREYNEQFF. In nucleotides, the CDR3 is TGTGCCAGCAGTGAAGACAGGGAGTACAATGAGCAGTTCTTC.

This clone appeared a single time. The CDR3 protein is CASSRPDREETQYF. The CDR3 bases are TGTGCCAGCAGCCGACCGGACAGGGAAGAGACCCAGTACTTC. V is TRBV4-2 and J is TRBJ2-5; 8 bases are a match to TRBD1. Looked up from germline, CDR1 is LGHNA and CDR2 is YNFKEQ. CDR3 length: 14 residues. Unmatched junction bases numbered 4, after V lost 4 bases and J lost 3 bases.

The V and J genes are TRBV15 and TRBJ2-1; a possible D gene is TRBD1 (5 bases). V lost 1 base, J lost 2 bases, and 12 bases lay in between. CDR3 size: 16 residues. Per germline, CDR1 LNHNV and CDR2 YYDKDF (reference sequence). The CDR3: CATSRVGEGTYNEQFF. In nucleotides, the CDR3 is TGTGCCACCAGCAGAGTAGGGGAAGGGACCTACAATGAGCAGTTCTTC.

The chain couples TRBV5-1 to TRBJ2-7; maybe TRBD1 (6 bases). Trimming stripped 4 bases from V and 3 bases from J, with 8 bases between. Germline V gene data show CDR1 as SGHRS and CDR2 as YFSETQ. This CDR3 has 12 residues. The CDR3 nucleotides are TGCGCCAGCAGCCCCAGGGGCTACGAGCAGTACTTC. This translates into CASSPRGYEQYF.

The V call is TRBV12-5, the J call TRBJ2-1; D unresolved. Germline lookup yields CDR1 LGHNT and CDR2 FRNRAP. This CDR3 has 16 residues. The V end lost 2 bases, the J end lost 7 bases, and 18 bases lay between the germline ends. The CDR3 bases are TGTGCTAGTGGTTTGTCGGCTAGTTTTAGTTTGAATGAGCAGTTCTTC. This gives the protein CASGLSASFSLNEQFF.

The chain has TRBV6-5 and TRBJ1-2; TRBD1 aligns across 7 bases. V lost 6 bases, J lost 5 bases, and 0 bases stayed unmatched. Germline CDR1 is MNHEY and CDR2 is SVGAGI. CDR3 length: 11 residues. CDR3 coding DNA: TGTGCCAGCAGACAGGGGTATGGCTACACCTTC. As protein: CASRQGYGYTF.

The rearrangement joins TRBV11-2 to TRBJ1-3; the D is unclear. The length of the CDR3 is 11 residues. Trimming shortened V by 7 bases and J by 9 bases, and 10 bases separated the two germline ends. Germline V gene sequence: CDR1 SGHAT, CDR2 FQNNGV. This CDR3 is CASTPPGTIYF. DNA of the CDR3: TGTGCCAGCACCCCTCCTGGCACCATATATTTT.

V is TRBV11-2 and J is TRBJ2-1; TRBD2 aligns across 7 bases. Germline V gene data show CDR1 as SGHAT and CDR2 as FQNNGV. The J segment lost 4 bases and the V segment lost 1 base, leaving 4 bases of the junction unmatched. The CDR3 covers 15 residues. This chain's CDR3 is CASSLGAGIYNEQFF. The DNA of the CDR3 is TGTGCCAGCAGCTTAGGAGCGGGGATTTACAATGAGCAGTTCTTC.